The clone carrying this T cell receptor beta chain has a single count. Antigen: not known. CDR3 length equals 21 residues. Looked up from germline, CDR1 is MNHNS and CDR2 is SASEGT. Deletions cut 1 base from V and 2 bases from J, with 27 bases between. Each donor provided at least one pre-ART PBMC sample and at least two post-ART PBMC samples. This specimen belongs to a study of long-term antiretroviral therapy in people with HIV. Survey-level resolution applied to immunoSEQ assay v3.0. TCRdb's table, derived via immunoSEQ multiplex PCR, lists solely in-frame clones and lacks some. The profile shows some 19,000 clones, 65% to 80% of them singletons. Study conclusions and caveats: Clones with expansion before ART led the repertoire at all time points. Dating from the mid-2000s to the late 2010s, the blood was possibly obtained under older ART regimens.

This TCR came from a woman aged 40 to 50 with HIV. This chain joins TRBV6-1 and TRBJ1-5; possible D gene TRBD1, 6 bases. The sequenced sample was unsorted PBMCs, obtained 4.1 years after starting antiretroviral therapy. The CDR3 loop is CASSEGSLGGRGRIGNQPQHF. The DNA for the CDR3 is TGTGCCAGCAGTGAAGGTTCCTTGGGGGGTCGGGGGCGAATAGGCAATCAGCCCCAGCATTTT.